These T cell receptor beta chains were read from a single sample in a study of regulatory T cells in long-lasting Graves disease. In TCRdb, the multiplex PCR reads were re-called with MiXCR into one record per CDR3 protein. This repertoire shows a few hundred thousand distinct CDR3 sequences, 23% found once; its top ten account for about a quarter. The material was peripheral blood mononuclear cells (PBMCs), obtained when the disease was refractory, from a patient treated with antithyroid drugs. These TCRs come from a female donor with Graves disease. The CDR3 runs from the conserved cysteine through the conserved F or W. The D gene is left open where the match is weak. Size is stated for part of the rows, as once, few or many counts, or as a class when the clone is expanded.

J: TRBJ2-2; size: .; V: TRBV2; D: .; DNA: TGTGCCAGCAGTGATTTCGGGAGAGGGACCGGGGAGCTGTTTTTT; CDR3: CASSDFGRGTGELFF
J: TRBJ2-2; size: .; V: TRBV7-9; D: .; DNA: TGTGCCAGCAGCTTATGGCCGAACGTCGGGGAGCTGTTTTTT; CDR3: CASSLWPNVGELFF
J: TRBJ2-2; size: once; V: TRBV29-1; D: .; DNA: TGCAGCGTTGACCGGAACGCCGGGGAGCTGTTTTTT; CDR3: CSVDRNAGELFF
J: TRBJ1-5; size: many; V: TRBV28; D: .; DNA: TGTGCCAGCGGAATGATATTGGGGCCCCAGCATTTT; CDR3: CASGMILGPQHF
J: TRBJ1-1; size: many; V: TRBV2; D: TRBD1; DNA: TGTGCCAGCAGCCAACCGACAGGGGGGAACACTGAAGCTTTCTTT; CDR3: CASSQPTGGNTEAFF
J: TRBJ1-2; size: .; V: TRBV4-2; D: .; DNA: TGTGCCAGCAGCCAAGGCGTTCGGGTTGGGGGTGGCTACACCTTC; CDR3: CASSQGVRVGGGYTF
J: TRBJ2-7; size: many; V: TRBV13; D: .; DNA: TGTGCCAGCAGCTCCATGAGGCATGGGTACGAGCAGTACTTC; CDR3: CASSSMRHGYEQYF
J: TRBJ1-2; size: .; V: TRBV20-1; D: .; DNA: TGCAGTGCGAGAAATCTTCCGGGGGGAGCTAACTATGGCTACGCCTTC; CDR3: CSARNLPGGANYGYAF
J: TRBJ2-7; size: once; V: TRBV4-1; D: .; DNA: TGCGCCAGCAGCTACCGACTAGAGACCAGATACCGCTACGAGCAGTACTTC; CDR3: CASSYRLETRYRYEQYF
J: TRBJ2-2; size: .; V: TRBV6-1; D: .; DNA: TGTGCCAGCAGGCCAGGGACCGGGGAGCTGTTTTTT; CDR3: CASRPGTGELFF
J: TRBJ1-5; size: .; V: TRBV11-2; D: .; DNA: TGTGCCAGCAGCTTAGCGTGGAATCAGCCCCAGCATTTT; CDR3: CASSLAWNQPQHF
J: TRBJ1-4; size: few; V: TRBV29-1; D: .; DNA: TGCAGCGCGGGACAAGGTGAAAAACTGTTTTTT; CDR3: CSAGQGEKLFF
J: TRBJ2-7; size: many; V: TRBV5-1; D: TRBD2; DNA: TGCGCCAGCAGCTTCGCCGGGACTAGCGGGAGTAGGGACGAGCAGTACTTC; CDR3: CASSFAGTSGSRDEQYF